This entry concerns a single TCR beta chain. The antigen remains undetermined. The data derive from a study of graft-versus-host responses after intestinal transplantation. The overall study: Transplantation in recipients was multivisceral, liver-intestinal, or isolated intestinal. Induction with anti-thymocyte globulin, then tacrolimus and steroids for roughly three years, was given to all recipients.

The germline V gene has CDR1 SNHLY and CDR2 FYNNEI. J was trimmed by 4 bases and V by 4 bases; bases with no gene match: 10. This CDR3 spans 16 amino acids. Study-wide results and caveats: Graft-versus-host to host-versus-graft clonal ratios in allografts were high in patients with graft-donor T cell macrochimerism. Recipient bone marrow held GvH clones, some seen earlier in ileum or blood.

The assay was immunoSEQ multiplex PCR, and TCRdb's table has in-frame clones only and misses some. Of approximately 77,000 clones in the sample, 92% were seen once. V usage is TRBV2 and J usage is TRBJ1-3, with TRBD1 identical over 7 bases. The specimen was PBMCs, collected 98 days after intestinal transplantation. The receptor was derived from a human patient who received an intestinal transplant, so some T cells may come from the graft donor. CDR3 protein: CASSVQSGTEGNTIYF. The CDR3 DNA sequence: TGTGCCAGCAGTGTACAGTCCGGGACAGAAGGAAACACCATATATTTT.